The source of this T cell receptor beta chain is a study of human CD8 memory T cell subsets. The study's findings and limits: The Chao1 estimates suggested that precursor exhausted T cells were less diverse than stem-like memory T cells.

Comments on this clonotype: The antigen is unknown.

Germline V gene lookup returns CDR1 LGHDT and CDR2 YNNKEL (reference sequence). The CDR3 length is 15 residues. Among CD8+ T cells, TPEX were CCR7+ PD-1+ TIGIT+ early memory cells with exhausted-like traits. By negative magnetic separation, total CD8+ T cells were enriched. UMI-labeled 5' RACE generated the TCR beta libraries. For each CDR3 protein, TCRdb gives one entry from its re-call of the 5' RACE reads, without DNA. The sample has 7,200 or so distinct CDR3 sequences. What was sequenced was CD8+ T cells from PBMCs. This TCR came from a human donor in good health. The chain carries TRBV3-1 and TRBJ1-4; the TRBD1 assignment by TCRdb is unverifiable without DNA. The CDR3 spells CASTQGAGGREKLFF.